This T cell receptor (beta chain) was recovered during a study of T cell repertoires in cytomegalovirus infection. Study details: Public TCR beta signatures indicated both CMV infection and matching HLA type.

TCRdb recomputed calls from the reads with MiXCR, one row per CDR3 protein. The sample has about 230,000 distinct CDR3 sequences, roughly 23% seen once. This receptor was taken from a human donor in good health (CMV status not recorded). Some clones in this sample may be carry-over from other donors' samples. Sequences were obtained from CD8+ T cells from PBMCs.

CDR3 region: CASSSTGYTF. DNA of the CDR3: TGTGCCAGCAGCTCTACCGGCTACACCTTC. The chain uses TRBV7-9 and TRBJ1-2; no firm D call. The CDR3 sequence is 10 residues long. Germline loops: CDR1 SEHNR, CDR2 FQNEAQ (reference sequence). Trimming removed 4 bases from V and 8 bases from J, with 5 bases in between.